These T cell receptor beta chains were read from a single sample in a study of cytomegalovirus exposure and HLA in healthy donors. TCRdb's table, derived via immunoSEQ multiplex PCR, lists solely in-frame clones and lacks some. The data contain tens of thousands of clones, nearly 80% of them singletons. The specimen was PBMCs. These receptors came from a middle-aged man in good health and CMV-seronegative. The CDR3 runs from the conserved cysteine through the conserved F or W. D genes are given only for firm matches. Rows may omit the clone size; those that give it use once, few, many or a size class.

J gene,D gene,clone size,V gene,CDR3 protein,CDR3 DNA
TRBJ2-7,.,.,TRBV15,CATSRDPRYEQYF,TGTGCCACCAGCAGAGACCCCAGGTACGAGCAGTACTTC
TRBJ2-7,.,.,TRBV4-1,CASSQDSGSYEQYF,TGCGCCAGCAGCCAAGATAGCGGTTCCTACGAGCAGTACTTC
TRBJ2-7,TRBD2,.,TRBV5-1,CASSPTSGSSEQYF,TGCGCCAGCAGCCCGACTAGCGGGAGTAGTGAGCAGTACTTC
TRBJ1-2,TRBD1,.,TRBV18,CASSRGQGDIYGYTF,TGTGCCAGCTCACGAGGACAGGGGGATATCTATGGCTACACCTTC
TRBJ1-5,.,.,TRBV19,CASTPGYSNQPQHF,TGTGCCAGTACCCCAGGGTATAGCAATCAGCCCCAGCATTTT
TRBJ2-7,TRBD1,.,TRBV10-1,CASSESGTGNEQYF,TGCGCCAGCAGTGAGTCCGGGACAGGGAACGAGCAGTACTTC
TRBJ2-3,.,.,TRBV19,CASGPTGIPDTQYF,TGTGCCAGTGGTCCTACAGGGATCCCAGATACGCAGTATTTT
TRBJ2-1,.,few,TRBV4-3,CASSQSHRDRVDEQFF,TGCGCCAGCAGCCAGTCTCACAGGGATCGGGTCGATGAGCAGTTCTTC
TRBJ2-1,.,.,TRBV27,CASRGFAGIPSYNEQFF,TGTGCCAGCCGGGGATTTGCGGGAATCCCCTCCTACAATGAGCAGTTCTTC
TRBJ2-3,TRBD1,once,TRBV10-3,CAISGTGRTDTQYF,TGTGCCATCAGCGGGACAGGGAGGACAGATACGCAGTATTTT
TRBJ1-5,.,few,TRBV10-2,CASSEAAVNQPQHF,TGCGCCAGCAGTGAAGCCGCGGTTAATCAGCCCCAGCATTTT
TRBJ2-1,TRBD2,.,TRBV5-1,CASSLVPGLGSYNEQFF,TGCGCCAGCAGCTTGGTACCGGGACTAGGCTCCTACAATGAGCAGTTCTTC
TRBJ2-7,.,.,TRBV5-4,CASSPAAGSLYEQYF,TGTGCCAGCAGCCCCGCTGCAGGGTCCCTCTACGAGCAGTACTTC
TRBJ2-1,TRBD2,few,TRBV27,CASSSPGTSGRYNEQFF,TGTGCCAGCAGTTCCCCTGGGACTAGCGGGAGATACAATGAGCAGTTCTTC
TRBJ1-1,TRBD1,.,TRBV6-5,CASSPRGPGTEAFF,TGTGCCAGCAGCCCCAGGGGGCCCGGGACTGAAGCTTTCTTT
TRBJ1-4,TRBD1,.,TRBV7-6,CASSSGGTGDEKLFF,TGTGCCAGCAGCTCGGGCGGGACAGGGGACGAAAAACTGTTTTTT
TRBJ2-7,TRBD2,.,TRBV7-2,CASSLRDASGSEQYF,TGTGCCAGCAGCTTGAGGGACGCTAGCGGGAGCGAGCAGTACTTC
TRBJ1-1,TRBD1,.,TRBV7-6,CASSLLKAPGQGRTEAFF,TGTGCCAGCAGCTTACTTAAGGCGCCGGGACAGGGGCGCACTGAAGCTTTCTTT
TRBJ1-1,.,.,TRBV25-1,CASSPNTGSTEAFF,TGTGCCAGCAGTCCCAACACAGGATCCACTGAAGCTTTCTTT
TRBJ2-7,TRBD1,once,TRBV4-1,CASSQSGGTGIREQYF,TGCGCCAGCAGCCAATCAGGTGGGACAGGAATTCGCGAGCAGTACTTC
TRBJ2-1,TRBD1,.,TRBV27,CASSFARQGAYEQFF,TGTGCCAGCAGTTTTGCTCGGCAGGGGGCCTATGAGCAGTTCTTC
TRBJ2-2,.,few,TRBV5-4,CASSAGRGRARATGELFF,TGTGCCAGCAGCGCGGGGCGGGGGCGGGCCAGAGCCACCGGGGAGCTGTTTTTT
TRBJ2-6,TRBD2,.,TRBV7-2,CASSRTSGRGGANVLTF,TGTGCCAGCAGTAGGACTAGCGGGAGGGGCGGGGCCAACGTCCTGACTTTC
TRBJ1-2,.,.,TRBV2,CASRRQENGYTF,TGTGCCAGCAGGCGACAGGAAAATGGCTACACCTTC
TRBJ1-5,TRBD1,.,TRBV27,CASSSWTGTGNQPQHF,TGTGCCAGCAGTTCTTGGACAGGGACAGGTAATCAGCCCCAGCATTTT
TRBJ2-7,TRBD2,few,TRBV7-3,CASQRRGGLAGGPLYF,TGTGCCAGCCAACGGAGGGGTGGGCTAGCGGGAGGGCCCCTGTACTTC
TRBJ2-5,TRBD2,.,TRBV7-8,CASGRSGSRQETQYF,TGTGCCAGCGGGCGGAGCGGGAGTCGGCAAGAGACCCAGTACTTC
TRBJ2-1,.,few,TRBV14,CASSPRLAAYNEQFF,TGTGCCAGCAGCCCCCGCTTAGCGGCCTACAATGAGCAGTTCTTC
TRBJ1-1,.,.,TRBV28,CASYPPAPSNTEAFF,TGTGCCAGCTATCCACCAGCGCCGTCGAACACTGAAGCTTTCTTT
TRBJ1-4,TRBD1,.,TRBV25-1,CASSVRTGGPEKLFF,TGTGCCAGCAGCGTCAGGACAGGGGGACCTGAAAAACTGTTTTTT
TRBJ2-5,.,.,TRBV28,CASSLYQVQETQYF,TGTGCCAGCAGTTTATACCAGGTACAAGAGACCCAGTACTTC
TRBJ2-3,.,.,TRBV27,CASSLRDTPDTQYF,TGTGCCAGCAGTTTACGGGACACCCCAGATACGCAGTATTTT
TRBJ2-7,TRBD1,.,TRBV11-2,CASSFGAGGAGYEQYF,TGTGCCAGCAGCTTTGGGGCAGGGGGCGCTGGATACGAGCAGTACTTC
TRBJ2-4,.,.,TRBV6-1,CASRGLLAKNIQYF,TGTGCCAGCAGAGGACTTTTAGCCAAAAACATTCAGTACTTC
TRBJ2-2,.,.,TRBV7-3,CASSTGGRELFF,TGTGCCAGCAGCACTGGGGGCCGGGAGCTGTTTTTT
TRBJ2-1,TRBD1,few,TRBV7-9,CASSSGQGGPNEQFF,TGTGCCAGCAGCTCGGGACAGGGTGGACCCAATGAGCAGTTCTTC
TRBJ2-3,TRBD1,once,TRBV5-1,CASSAGRSPGGLDTQYF,TGCGCCAGCAGCGCGGGAAGGTCACCAGGGGGCTTAGATACGCAGTATTTT
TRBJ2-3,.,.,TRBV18,CASSRGEGTDTQYF,TGTGCCAGCTCCAGGGGTGAGGGCACAGATACGCAGTATTTT
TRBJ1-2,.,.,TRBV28,CASSSGGLSYGYTF,TGTGCCAGCAGTTCGGGGGGGCTTAGCTATGGCTACACCTTC